This T cell receptor beta chain was found in a study of technical replicates of blood from several donors. The method was immunoSEQ multiplex PCR; TCRdb's version includes in-frame clones alone and lacks a portion of them. Altogether about 83,000 clones are present, approximately 90% being singletons, with the ten largest covering 0.27%. This CDR3 comprises 16 residues. V gave up 4 bases and J gave up 5 bases; unmatched junction bases: 8. In germline, CDR1 is PRHDT, CDR2 FYEKMQ (reference sequence). The chain links TRBV13 to TRBJ2-5, with TRBD2 matching 12 bases. The sample was T cells isolated from PBMCs. The TCR originated in a human donor in good health. The CDR3: CASSSLAGGTLETQYF. DNA for the CDR3: TGTGCCAGCAGCTCTCTAGCGGGAGGGACTTTGGAGACCCAGTACTTC.